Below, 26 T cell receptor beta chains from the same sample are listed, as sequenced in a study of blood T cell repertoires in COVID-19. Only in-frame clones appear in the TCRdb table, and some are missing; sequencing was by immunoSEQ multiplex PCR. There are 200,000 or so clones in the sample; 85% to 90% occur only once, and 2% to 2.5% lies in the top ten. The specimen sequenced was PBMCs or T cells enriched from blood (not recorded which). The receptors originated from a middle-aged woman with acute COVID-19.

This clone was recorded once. CDR3 loop: CASSPGTSSGYEQFF. CDR3 DNA: TGTGCCAGCAGTCCCGGGACATCGTCGGGCTATGAGCAGTTCTTC. This chain joins TRBV2 and TRBJ2-1; TRBD1 might be the D (6 bases). CDR1 and CDR2 from the germline V gene are SNHLY and FYNNEI. Deletions cut 5 bases from V and 8 bases from J, with 19 bases between. The CDR3 sequence is 15 residues long. Full variable domain (rest looked up from reference TRBV2 and TRBJ2-1): EPEVTQTPSHQVTQMGQEVILRCVPISNHLYFYWYRQILGQKVEFLVSFYNNEISEKSEIFDDQFSVERPDGSNFTLKIRSTKLEDSAMYFCASSPGTSSGYEQFFGPGTRLTVL.

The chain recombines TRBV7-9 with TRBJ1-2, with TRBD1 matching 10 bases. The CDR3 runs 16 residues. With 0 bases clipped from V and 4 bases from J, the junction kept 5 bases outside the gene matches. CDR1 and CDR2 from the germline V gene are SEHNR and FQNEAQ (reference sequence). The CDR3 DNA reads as TGTGCCAGCAGCTTAGCGACGGGACAGGGGCTCTATGGCTACACCTTC. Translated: CASSLATGQGLYGYTF.

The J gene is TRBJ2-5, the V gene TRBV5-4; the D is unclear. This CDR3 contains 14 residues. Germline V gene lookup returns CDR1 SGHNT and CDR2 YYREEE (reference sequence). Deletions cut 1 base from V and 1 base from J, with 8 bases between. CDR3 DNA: TGTGCCAGCAGCTTGCAGGCAGCCCAAGAGACCCAGTACTTC. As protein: CASSLQAAQETQYF.

CDR3: CASSYTGGNTGELFF. In DNA form, the CDR3 reads TGTGCCAGCAGTTACACAGGGGGGAACACCGGGGAGCTGTTTTTT. The chain uses TRBV6-5 and TRBJ2-2, with TRBD1 matching 8 bases. Trimming removed 2 bases from V and 1 base from J; junction bases left unmatched: 0. Looked up from germline, CDR1 is MNHEY and CDR2 is SVGAGI. CDR3 size: 15 residues.

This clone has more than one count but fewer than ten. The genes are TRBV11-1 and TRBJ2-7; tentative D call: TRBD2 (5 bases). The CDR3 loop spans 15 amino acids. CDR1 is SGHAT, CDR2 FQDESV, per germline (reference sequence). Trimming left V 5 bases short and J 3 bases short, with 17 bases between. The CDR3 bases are TGTGCCAGCAGCCCCCGGGCTAGCAGAAGCTACGAGCAGTACTTC. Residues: CASSPRASRSYEQYF. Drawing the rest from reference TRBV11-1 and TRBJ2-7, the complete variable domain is EAEVAQSPRYKITEKSQAVAFWCDPISGHATLYWYRQILGQGPELLVQFQDESVVDDSQLPKDRFSAERLKGVDSTLKIQPAELGDSAMYLCASSPRASRSYEQYFGPGTRLTVT.

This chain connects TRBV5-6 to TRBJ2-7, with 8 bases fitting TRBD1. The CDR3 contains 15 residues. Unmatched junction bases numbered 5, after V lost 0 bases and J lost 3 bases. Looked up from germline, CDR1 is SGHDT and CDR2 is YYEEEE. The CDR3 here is CASSLVQGVNYEQYF. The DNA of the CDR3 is TGTGCCAGCAGCTTGGTACAGGGGGTTAACTACGAGCAGTACTTC.

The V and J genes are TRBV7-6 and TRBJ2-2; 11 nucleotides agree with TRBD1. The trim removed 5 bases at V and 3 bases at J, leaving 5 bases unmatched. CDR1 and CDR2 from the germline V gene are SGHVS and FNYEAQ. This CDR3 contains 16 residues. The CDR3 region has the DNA TGTGCCAGCAGCCACGGACAGGGGGCGGACACCGGGGAGCTGTTTTTT. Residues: CASSHGQGADTGELFF.

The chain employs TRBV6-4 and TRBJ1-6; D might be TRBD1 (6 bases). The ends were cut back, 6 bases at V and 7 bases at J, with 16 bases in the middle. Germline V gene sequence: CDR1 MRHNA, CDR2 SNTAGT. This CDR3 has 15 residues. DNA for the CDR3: TGTGCCAGCAGCACGGACAGCGGTTCAAATTCACCCCTCCACTTT. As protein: CASSTDSGSNSPLHF.

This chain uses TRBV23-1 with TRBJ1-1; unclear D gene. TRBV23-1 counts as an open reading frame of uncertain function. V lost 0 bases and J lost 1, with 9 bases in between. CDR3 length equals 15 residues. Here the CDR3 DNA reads TGCGCCAGCAGTCAATCCGCGATTCCGAACACTGAAGCTTTCTTT. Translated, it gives CASSQSAIPNTEAFF.

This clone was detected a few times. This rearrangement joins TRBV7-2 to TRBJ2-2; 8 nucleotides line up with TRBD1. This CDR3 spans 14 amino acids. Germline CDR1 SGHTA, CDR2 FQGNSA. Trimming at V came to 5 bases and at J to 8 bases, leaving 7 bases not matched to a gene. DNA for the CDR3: TGTGCCAGCAGCCACAGGGGGGTTTCTGGGGAGCTGTTTTTT. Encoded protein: CASSHRGVSGELFF.

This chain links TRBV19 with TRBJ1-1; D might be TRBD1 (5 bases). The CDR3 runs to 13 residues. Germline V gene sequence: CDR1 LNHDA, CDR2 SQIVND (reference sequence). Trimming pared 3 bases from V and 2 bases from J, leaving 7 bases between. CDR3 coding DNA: TGTGCCAGTAGTATGGACATAAACACTGAAGCTTTCTTT. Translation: CASSMDINTEAFF. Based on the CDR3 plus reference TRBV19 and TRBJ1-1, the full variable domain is DGGITQSPKYLFRKEGQNVTLSCEQNLNHDAMYWYRQDPGQGLRLIYYSQIVNDFQKGDIAEGYSVSREKKESFPLTVTSAQKNPTAFYLCASSMDINTEAFFGQGTRLTVV.

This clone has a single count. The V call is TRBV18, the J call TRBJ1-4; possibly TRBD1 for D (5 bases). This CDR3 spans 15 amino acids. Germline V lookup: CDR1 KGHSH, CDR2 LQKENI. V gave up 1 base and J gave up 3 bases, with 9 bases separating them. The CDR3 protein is CASSPRRGSNEKLFF. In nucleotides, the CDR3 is TGTGCCAGCTCACCACGCCGGGGGTCTAATGAAAAACTGTTTTTT.

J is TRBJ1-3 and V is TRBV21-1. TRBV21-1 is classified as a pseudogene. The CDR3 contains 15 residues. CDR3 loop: CASSPGPRAGNTIYF. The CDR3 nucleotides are TGTGCCAGCAGCCCTGGACCGCGGGCCGGAAACACCATATATTTT.

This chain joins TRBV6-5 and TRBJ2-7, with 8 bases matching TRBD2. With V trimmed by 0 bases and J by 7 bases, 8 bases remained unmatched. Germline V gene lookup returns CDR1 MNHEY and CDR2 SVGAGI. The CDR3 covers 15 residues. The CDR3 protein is CASSYSSGSLKEQYF. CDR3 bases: TGTGCCAGCAGTTACTCGAGCGGGAGCCTAAAGGAGCAGTACTTC.

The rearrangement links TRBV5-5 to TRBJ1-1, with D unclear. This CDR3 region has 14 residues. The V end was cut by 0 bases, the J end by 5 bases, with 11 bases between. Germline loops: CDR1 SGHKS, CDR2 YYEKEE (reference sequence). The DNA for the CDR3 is TGTGCCAGCAGCTTGGGCTGGGGAGGGACTGAAGCTTTCTTT. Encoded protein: CASSLGWGGTEAFF.

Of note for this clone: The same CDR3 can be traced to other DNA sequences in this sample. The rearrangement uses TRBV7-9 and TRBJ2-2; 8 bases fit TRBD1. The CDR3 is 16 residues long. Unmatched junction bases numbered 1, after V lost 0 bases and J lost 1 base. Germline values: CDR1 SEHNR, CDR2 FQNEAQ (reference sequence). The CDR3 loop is CASSLAGTGNTGELFF. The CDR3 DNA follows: TGTGCCAGCAGCTTAGCCGGGACAGGGAACACCGGGGAGCTGTTTTTT.

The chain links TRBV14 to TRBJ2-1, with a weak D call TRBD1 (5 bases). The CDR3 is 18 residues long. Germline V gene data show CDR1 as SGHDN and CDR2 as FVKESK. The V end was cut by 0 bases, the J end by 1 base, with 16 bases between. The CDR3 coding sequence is TGTGCCAGCAGCCAAGATGGCTCGCCAGGGTGGTCCTACAATGAGCAGTTCTTC. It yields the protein CASSQDGSPGWSYNEQFF.

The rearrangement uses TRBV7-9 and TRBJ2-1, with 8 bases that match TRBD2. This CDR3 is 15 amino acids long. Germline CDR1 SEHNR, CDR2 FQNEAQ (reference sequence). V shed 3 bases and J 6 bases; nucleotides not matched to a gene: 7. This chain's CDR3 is CASSFRLATPNEQFF. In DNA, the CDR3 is TGTGCCAGCAGCTTCCGACTAGCGACTCCCAATGAGCAGTTCTTC.

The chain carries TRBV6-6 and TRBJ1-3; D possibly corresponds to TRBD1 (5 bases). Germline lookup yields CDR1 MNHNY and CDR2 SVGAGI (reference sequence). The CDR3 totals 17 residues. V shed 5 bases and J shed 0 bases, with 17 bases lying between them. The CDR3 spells CASSPTDSGLSGNTIYF. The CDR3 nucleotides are TGTGCCAGCAGTCCTACCGACAGTGGCCTCTCTGGAAACACCATATATTTT.

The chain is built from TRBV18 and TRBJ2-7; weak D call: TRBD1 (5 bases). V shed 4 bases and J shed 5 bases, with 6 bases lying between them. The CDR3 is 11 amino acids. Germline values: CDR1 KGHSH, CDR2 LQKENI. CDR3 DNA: TGTGCCAGCTCACAAGGGGACGAGCAGTACTTC. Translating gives CASSQGDEQYF. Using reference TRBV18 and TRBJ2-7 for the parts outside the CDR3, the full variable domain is NAGVMQNPRHLVRRRGQEARLRCSPMKGHSHVYWYRQLPEEGLKFMVYLQKENIIDESGMPKERFSAEFPKEGPSILRIQQVVRGDSAAYFCASSQGDEQYFGPGTRLTVT.

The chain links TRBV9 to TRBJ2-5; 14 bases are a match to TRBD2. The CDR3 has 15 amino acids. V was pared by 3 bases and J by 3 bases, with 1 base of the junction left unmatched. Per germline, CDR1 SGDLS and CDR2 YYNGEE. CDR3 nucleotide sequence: TGTGCCAGCAGCGCGACTAGCGGGGGGGAAGAGACCCAGTACTTC. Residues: CASSATSGGEETQYF.

This chain's CDR3 is CASSFRSGANVLTF. The CDR3 coding sequence is TGTGCCAGCAGCTTCCGCTCTGGGGCCAACGTCCTGACTTTC. V gene TRBV5-4 combines with J gene TRBJ2-6, with unresolved D. Trimming removed 2 bases from V and 0 bases from J, with 3 bases in between. The CDR3 contains 14 residues. Germline CDR1 and CDR2: SGHNT and YYREEE (reference sequence).

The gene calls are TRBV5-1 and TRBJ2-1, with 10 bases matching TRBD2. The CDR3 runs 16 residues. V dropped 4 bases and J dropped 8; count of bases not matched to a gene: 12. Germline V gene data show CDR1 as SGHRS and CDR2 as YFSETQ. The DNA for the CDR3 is TGCGCCAGCAGCGAGGGCCCGGGACTAGCGTGGGATGAGCAGTTCTTC. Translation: CASSEGPGLAWDEQFF.

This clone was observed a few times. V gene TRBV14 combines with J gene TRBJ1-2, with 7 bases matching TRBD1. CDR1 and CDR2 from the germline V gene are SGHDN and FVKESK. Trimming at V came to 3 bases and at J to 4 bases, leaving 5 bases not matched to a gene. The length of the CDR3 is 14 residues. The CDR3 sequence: CASSHRQGPYGYTF. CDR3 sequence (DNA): TGTGCCAGCAGCCATCGACAGGGTCCCTATGGCTACACCTTC.

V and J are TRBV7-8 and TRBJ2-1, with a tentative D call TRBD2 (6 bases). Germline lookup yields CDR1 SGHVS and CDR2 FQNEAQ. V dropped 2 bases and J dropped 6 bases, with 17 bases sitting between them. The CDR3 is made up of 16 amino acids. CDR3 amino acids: CASSLKQGGIGNEQFF. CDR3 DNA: TGTGCCAGCAGCTTAAAGCAGGGAGGTATTGGCAATGAGCAGTTCTTC.

Written as DNA, the CDR3 is TGTGCCAGCAGCTTAGGCCGGGGGGACTACAATGAGCAGTTCTTC. Encoded protein: CASSLGRGDYNEQFF. V is TRBV7-7 and J is TRBJ2-1; 7 positions agree with TRBD2. The CDR3 loop spans 15 amino acids. CDR1 and CDR2 (germline): SSHAT, FNYEAQ (reference sequence). V lost 1 base, J lost 3 bases, and 3 bases stayed unmatched.